The 4 T cell receptor beta chains below were found in one sample sequenced in a study of cytomegalovirus exposure and HLA in healthy donors. A multiplex PCR was run with 60 Vbeta primers and 13 Jbeta primers. Produced via immunoSEQ multiplex PCR; TCRdb's table is partial and in-frame only. The table lists around 150,000 clones, more than 80% of them singletons. Sequenced material: PBMCs. The receptors were sampled from a woman under 30 in good health and CMV-seronegative.

The chain uses TRBV9 and TRBJ1-1, with 7 bases that match TRBD1. The CDR3 is made up of 15 amino acids. Trimming cost V 4 bases and J 1 base; bases outside gene matches: 7. CDR1 and CDR2 (germline): SGDLS, YYNGEE. The CDR3 region is CASSPQQGWNTEAFF. The CDR3 nucleotides read TGTGCCAGCAGCCCCCAACAGGGGTGGAACACTGAAGCTTTCTTT.

The J gene is TRBJ1-2, the V gene TRBV5-4; 7 nucleotides agree with TRBD1. Per germline, CDR1 SGHNT and CDR2 YYREEE (reference sequence). The CDR3 is made up of 16 amino acids. V was clipped by 4 bases and J by 6 bases; unmatched bases: 15. The CDR3 sequence is CASSRFLRQGDDGYTF. DNA for the CDR3: TGTGCCAGCAGCCGATTCCTACGACAGGGCGACGATGGCTACACCTTC.

A single count supports this clone. The CDR3 region has the DNA TGCAGCGGAGCCGGGACAGGGGGCGACACCGGGGAGCTGTTTTTT. Its protein product is CSGAGTGGDTGELFF. V gene TRBV29-1 combines with J gene TRBJ2-2, with 12 bases aligning to TRBD1. This CDR3 is 15 amino acids long. The junction had 6 bases not matched to a gene; V was cut back by 7 bases and J by 3 bases. From germline, CDR1 is SQVTM and CDR2 ANQGSEA.

This clone turned up a few times. This rearrangement joins TRBV2 to TRBJ1-2, with D perhaps TRBD1 (6 bases). CDR1 is SNHLY and CDR2 is FYNNEI in the germline V gene. The CDR3 runs to 15 residues. V lost 6 bases and J lost 5, with 19 bases in between. The CDR3 bases are TGTGCCAGCAGACACTTGGACGGGGGGCAGTATGGCTACACCTTC. This translates into CASRHLDGGQYGYTF.